These 3 T cell receptor beta chains originate from one sample sequenced in a study of shared clonotypes between healthy human individuals. Data came from immunoSEQ multiplex PCR; TCRdb stores just in-frame clones and leaves some out. Of about 2.5 million clones listed, 85% to 95% are singletons. Sequencing used naive CD4+ T cells from PBMCs. As to subset: CD45RA+ positively selected. The origin of the receptors is a man aged 18 to 30 in good health. Some clones in this sample may be carry-over from other donors' samples.

This clone was seen only a few times. The V gene is TRBV29-1, the J gene TRBJ1-1, with D possibly matching TRBD1 (6 bases). From germline, CDR1 is SQVTM and CDR2 ANQGSEA. The germline V and J ends were trimmed by 6 bases and 6 bases, with 14 bases remaining between them. The CDR3 covers 12 residues. This CDR3 is CSVDNRESEAFF. CDR3 sequence (DNA): TGCAGCGTGGACAACAGGGAATCTGAAGCTTTCTTT.

The chain employs TRBV29-1 and TRBJ2-3; perhaps TRBD1 as D (10 bases). This CDR3 region has 19 residues. Trimming left V 1 base short and J 3 bases short, with 26 bases between. Germline V gene lookup returns CDR1 SQVTM and CDR2 ANQGSEA. CDR3 sequence (DNA): TGCAGCGTTGAAGGGGACAGGGGACGAGGGGGACTAGCTACAGATACGCAGTATTTT. It translates to CSVEGDRGRGGLATDTQYF.

Of note for this clone: The same CDR3 arises from other DNA sequences in this sample as well. V gene TRBV28 combines with J gene TRBJ2-3; TRBD2 matches 9 bases. V shed 4 bases, J shed 4 bases, and the junction held 6 bases outside the gene matches. CDR1 is MDHEN, CDR2 SYDVKM, per germline. The CDR3 is 15 amino acids. The CDR3: CASSSPGLAADTQYF. The CDR3 nucleotides read TGTGCCAGCAGTTCCCCGGGACTAGCTGCAGATACGCAGTATTTT.